Below, one T cell receptor beta chain is given with its context. The antigen is undetermined. Germline V gene sequence: CDR1 SGHVS, CDR2 FQNEAQ. The V gene lost 5 bases and the J gene lost 8 bases, with 13 bases spanning the gap. The CDR3 runs 13 residues. The authors ran a second PCR of about 6 to 11 cycles using a sample-barcoded 5' primer and a J-beta primer mix. TCRdb re-derived calls from the 5' RACE reads in MiXCR, one entry per CDR3 protein. The sample carries over 550,000 distinct CDR3 sequences, 25% to 30% recorded once. The sample belongs to a study of blood T cells in healthy people across ages. General study results and limits: The lack of PBMC sorting stopped any conclusive naive versus antigen-experienced comparison. A roughly linear fall in TCR beta diversity per million T cells was seen with increasing age. Researchers judged that diversity estimates from one million T cells fell short of true values. Higher diversity, along with more naive CD4+ cells, distinguished long-lived donors from aged donors.

Source material: blood. This chain uses TRBV7-8 with TRBJ2-1; D gene uncertain. The clonotype originates from a woman older than 75 in good health. The CDR3 DNA is TGTGCCAGCAGCACTCCCCTCCTAGATGAGCAGTTCTTC. Protein sequence: CASSTPLLDEQFF. Complete variable domain (other parts from reference TRBV7-8 and TRBJ2-1): GAGVSQSPRYKVAKRGQDVALRCDPISGHVSLFWYQQALGQGPEFLTYFQNEAQLDKSGLPSDRFFAERPEGSVSTLKIQRTQQEDSAVYLCASSTPLLDEQFFGPGTRLTVL.